A selection of T cell receptor beta chains follows, all from one sample in a study of ipilimumab plus nivolumab after autologous stem cell transplantation. Using immunoSEQ multiplex PCR, the repertoire was profiled, and TCRdb retains in-frame clones only, with some absent. The data contain over 15,000 clones, 70% to 85% of them singletons. This specimen was PBMCs, taken in a trial of ipilimumab plus nivolumab as post-transplant consolidation. Receptor source: a male donor with diffuse large B-cell lymphoma. Each CDR3 is given with its conserved first and last residue. Fields, in order: J gene, D gene, clone size, V gene, CDR3 DNA, CDR3 protein. The D gene is left open where the match is weak. Not all rows give a size; the values are once, few, many and, for expanded clones, a class.

>TRBJ1-1|NA|NA|TRBV30
TGTGCCTGGAGATATGGTAAGAACACTGAAGCTTTCTTT
CAWRYGKNTEAFF
>TRBJ1-1|NA|once|TRBV5-8
TGTGCCAGCAGCTTAGACAGCAATTTAAACACTGAAGCTTTCTTT
CASSLDSNLNTEAFF
>TRBJ2-7|NA|NA|TRBV7-3
TGTGCCAGCAGCTTAAACAGGAACTACGAGCAGTACTTC
CASSLNRNYEQYF
>TRBJ2-1|TRBD2|NA|TRBV10-3
TGTGCCATCAGAGGAGGACCTAGCGGGAGGGTTACTGAGCAGTTCTTC
CAIRGGPSGRVTEQFF
>TRBJ2-1|NA|NA|TRBV11-2
TGTGCCAGCAGCCCCCAGGACTTCGTGAATGAGCAGTTCTTC
CASSPQDFVNEQFF
>TRBJ2-7|TRBD1|NA|TRBV2
TGTGCCAGCAGTGAACAGGGGGTGGGTTACGAGCAGTACTTC
CASSEQGVGYEQYF
>TRBJ2-2|NA|NA|TRBV6-5
TGTGCCAGCAGTTACTCGGTACCGGACACCGGGGAGCTGTTTTTT
CASSYSVPDTGELFF
>TRBJ2-7|NA|NA|TRBV28
TGTGCCAGCAGTCCCGGGACGACACCCTACGAGCAGTACTTC
CASSPGTTPYEQYF
>TRBJ2-6|TRBD1|NA|TRBV5-4
TGTGCCAGCAGCCCCAGGGGGCAGGACAGTTACTCTGGGGCCAACGTCCTGACTTTC
CASSPRGQDSYSGANVLTF
>TRBJ2-7|TRBD2|NA|TRBV29-1
TGCAGCGTTGAAGGACTCGTTACTAGCGGGAGGTACGAGCAGTACTTC
CSVEGLVTSGRYEQYF
>TRBJ2-7|TRBD2|NA|TRBV30
TGTGCCTGGAGTTGGGGACTAGCCCCAGACGAGCAGTACTTC
CAWSWGLAPDEQYF
>TRBJ2-5|NA|NA|TRBV7-2
TGTGCCAGCAGCTCCATGGGGAAAGAGACCCAGTACTTC
CASSSMGKETQYF
>TRBJ1-4|NA|NA|TRBV2
TGTGCCAGCAGTGTCCTTGGAAAACTGTTTTTT
CASSVLGKLFF
>TRBJ1-5|NA|NA|TRBV7-9
TGTGCCAGCAGCTCAATAGGAGGGCGGGATCAGCCCCAGCATTTT
CASSSIGGRDQPQHF
>TRBJ2-7|NA|NA|TRBV11-2
TGTGCCAGCAGCCAAGCTTCTTTTGGGTCGGGGGTCGAGCAGTACTTC
CASSQASFGSGVEQYF
>TRBJ2-7|NA|few|TRBV7-2
TGTGCCAGCACTATGCTCAGGGAGCAGTACTTC
CASTMLREQYF
>TRBJ2-7|NA|NA|TRBV5-1
TGCGCCAGCAGCTTGGGTGCAGGTTCCGCCTACGAGCAGTACTTC
CASSLGAGSAYEQYF
>TRBJ1-1|NA|NA|TRBV7-7
TGTGCTAGCAGCAAGGACAGGAACACTGAAGCTTTCTTT
CASSKDRNTEAFF
>TRBJ1-3|TRBD1|NA|TRBV6-1
TGTGCCAGCAGTGCCGGGACAGCGACGCCAAACACCATATATTTT
CASSAGTATPNTIYF
>TRBJ1-2|TRBD1|NA|TRBV19
TGTGCCAGTACTTCAGGGGGGAATGGGTGGGATGATGGCTACACCTTC
CASTSGGNGWDDGYTF
>TRBJ2-5|TRBD2|NA|TRBV5-1
TGCGCCAGCAGTTTCACCGGGACTACCGGGGAGACCCAGTACTTC
CASSFTGTTGETQYF
>TRBJ2-1|NA|NA|TRBV11-1
TGTGCCAGCAGCTTCCCCGGGACATATGACAATGAGCAGTTCTTC
CASSFPGTYDNEQFF
>TRBJ1-1|NA|medium-sized|TRBV4-1
TGCGCCAGCAGCCGAAGGGAGGGTGTGAACACTGAAGCTTTCTTT
CASSRREGVNTEAFF
>TRBJ2-2|TRBD1|NA|TRBV19
TGTGCCAGTAGTCACACCTCAGGGGGCTACACCGGGGAGCTGTTTTTT
CASSHTSGGYTGELFF
>TRBJ2-5|TRBD2|NA|TRBV7-9
TGTGCCAGCAGCTTAGGCGGGACTAGCAGGGAGACCCAGTACTTC
CASSLGGTSRETQYF
>TRBJ1-2|NA|NA|TRBV5-1
TGCGCCAGCAGCTTGGAGGGTCGCCGGGGCTACACCTTC
CASSLEGRRGYTF
>TRBJ2-1|NA|NA|TRBV30
TGTGCCTGGAGTGTTCAGGGGAGCCGCAATGAGCAGTTCTTC
CAWSVQGSRNEQFF
>TRBJ2-1|TRBD2|few|TRBV7-3
TGTGCCAGCAGCTTAAATCCCCGGGGGGGCATGAATGAGCAGTTCTTC
CASSLNPRGGMNEQFF
>TRBJ1-1|TRBD1|once|TRBV19
TGTGCCACCTGGGACAGAAGAACTGAAGCTTTCTTT
CATWDRRTEAFF
>TRBJ2-3|NA|NA|TRBV10-3
TGTGCCATCAGTGAGTATGGTGGAGATACGCAGTATTTT
CAISEYGGDTQYF
>TRBJ2-7|NA|NA|TRBV5-8
TGTGCCAGCAGCCCTGACCTAATACAGGGACACGAGCAGTACTTC
CASSPDLIQGHEQYF
>TRBJ2-7|TRBD1|NA|TRBV4-1
TGCGCCAGCAGCCAAGTACTGGCAGGGGGCTACGAGCAGTACTTC
CASSQVLAGGYEQYF